The 27 T cell receptor beta chains below all came from one sample that was sequenced in a study of blood T cell repertoires in COVID-19. TCRdb keeps only in-frame clones here, not all; method: immunoSEQ multiplex PCR. The table records 85,000 to 120,000 clones, 91% of them present only once. The sequenced sample consisted of peripheral blood. The receptor source for this set is a young man with acute or convalescent COVID-19.

The genes are TRBV2 and TRBJ2-1, with D perhaps matching TRBD2 (6 bases). The CDR3 consists of 15 residues. Trimming took 7 bases from V and 0 from J, leaving 13 bases between them. Germline values: CDR1 SNHLY, CDR2 FYNNEI. Here the CDR3 DNA reads TGTGCCAGCACCCCTCGGGGGAGCTCCTACAATGAGCAGTTCTTC. The encoded protein is CASTPRGSSYNEQFF.

This chain links TRBV11-3 with TRBJ2-5; 10 bases align to TRBD2. V was pared by 1 base and J by 4 bases, with 9 bases of the junction left unmatched. The CDR3 is 17 amino acids. CDR1 and CDR2 (germline): SGHNT, YENEEA. DNA of the CDR3: TGTGCCAGCAGCTTAGGTCCGCTAGCGGGAGCATCAGAGACCCAGTACTTC. This codes for CASSLGPLAGASETQYF.

This clone appeared once. The rearrangement links TRBV11-2 to TRBJ1-3; D is unresolved. Germline CDR1 and CDR2: SGHAT and FQNNGV. The CDR3 is 18 residues long. The V gene lost 5 bases and the J gene lost 3 bases, with 23 bases spanning the gap. The CDR3 DNA follows: TGTGCCAGCAGCCTCCAAGTCAGAGGGTCGTTTTTTGGAAACACCATATATTTT. Its protein is CASSLQVRGSFFGNTIYF. The full variable domain, rest sourced from reference TRBV11-2 and TRBJ1-3, is EAGVAQSPRYKIIEKRQSVAFWCNPISGHATLYWYQQILGQGPKLLIQFQNNGVVDDSQLPKDRFSAERLKGVDSTLKIQPAKLEDSAVYLCASSLQVRGSFFGNTIYFGEGSWLTVV.

The J gene is TRBJ2-3, the V gene TRBV27; 9 positions agree with TRBD1. This CDR3 spans 18 amino acids. CDR1 MNHEY and CDR2 SMNVEV come from the germline V gene (reference sequence). V shed 5 bases, J shed 0 bases, and the junction held 12 bases outside the gene matches. The CDR3 coding sequence is TGTGCCAGCAGTCCGGGGACAGGGAATACTCTAAGCACAGATACGCAGTATTTT. Translating gives CASSPGTGNTLSTDTQYF.

This chain connects TRBV11-2 to TRBJ2-5, with 8 bases fitting TRBD2. The V gene end was trimmed by 4 bases and the J gene end by 4 bases; junction bases not matched to a gene: 8. The CDR3 extends over 15 amino acids. The germline V gene encodes CDR1 SGHAT and CDR2 FQNNGV. The CDR3 loop reads CASSSGFRGGETQYF. The DNA of the CDR3 is TGTGCCAGCAGCTCGGGGTTTCGGGGGGGAGAGACCCAGTACTTC.

This rearrangement joins TRBV19 to TRBJ2-1; D is possibly TRBD2 (5 bases). V shed 4 bases and J shed 9 bases, with 10 bases lying between them. This CDR3 is built from 12 residues. CDR1 is LNHDA and CDR2 is SQIVND in the germline V gene (reference sequence). The CDR3 loop reads CASSTPGGEQFF. The CDR3 coding sequence is TGTGCCAGTAGTACGCCCGGAGGTGAGCAGTTCTTC.

The chain links TRBV5-1 to TRBJ2-1, with TRBD2 as a possible D gene (6 bases). The V gene lost 1 base and the J gene lost 8 bases, with 10 bases spanning the gap. Germline values: CDR1 SGHRS, CDR2 YFSETQ. CDR3 length: 13 residues. CDR3 DNA sequence: TGCGCCAGCAGCTTGCCACGGGACTATGAGCAGTTCTTC. Translated, it gives CASSLPRDYEQFF.

J is TRBJ1-5 and V is TRBV5-6, with 10 bases fitting TRBD1. CDR1 and CDR2 from the germline V gene are SGHDT and YYEEEE. The ends lost 1 base at V and 6 bases at J; junction bases unmatched: 10. This CDR3 is 17 amino acids long. For the CDR3, the DNA is TGTGCCAGCAGCTTGAGGGCCGGGACAGGGGTTGGTCAGCCCCAGCATTTT. It specifies CASSLRAGTGVGQPQHF.

This clone has a single count. The chain is built from TRBV3-1 (or the pseudogene TRBV3-2) and TRBJ2-7; TRBD2 matches at 13 bases. The V segment lost 8 bases and the J segment 6 bases; nucleotides outside the gene matches: 16. Germline values: CDR1 LGHDT, CDR2 YNNKEL (reference sequence). This CDR3 comprises 17 residues. CDR3 DNA: TGTGCCAGCGCAGGACGCGTCGGACTAGCGGGAGTCGGCGAGCAGTACTTC. The encoded protein is CASAGRVGLAGVGEQYF.

The rearrangement joins TRBV11-2 to TRBJ1-2; a weak D match, TRBD1 (5 bases). CDR1 is SGHAT and CDR2 is FQNNGV in the germline V gene. V shed 6 bases and J shed 4 bases, with 12 bases lying between them. CDR3 length: 13 residues. The CDR3 DNA sequence: TGTGCCAGCAGTCCAATGACAGCCTATGGCTACACCTTC. It codes for CASSPMTAYGYTF.

The CDR3 sequence: CASSYSIAGGLGYTF. CDR3 sequence (DNA): TGTGCCAGCAGTTACTCTATTGCGGGGGGGCTTGGCTACACCTTC. The chain uses TRBV6-5 and TRBJ1-2; D may be TRBD1 (6 bases). This CDR3 spans 15 amino acids. Germline-derived CDR1 and CDR2 are MNHEY and SVGAGI. V was pared by 0 bases and J by 7 bases, with 15 bases between.

The V and J genes are TRBV27 and TRBJ1-2; TRBD1 is a possible D gene (5 bases). Deletions cut 6 bases from V and 3 bases from J, with 20 bases between. From germline, CDR1 is MNHEY and CDR2 SMNVEV (reference sequence). This CDR3 contains 16 residues. In DNA, the CDR3 is TGTGCCAGCAGGGACCAGGAAGGGGTCGCCGACTATGGCTACACCTTC. It encodes CASRDQEGVADYGYTF.

The chain couples TRBV27 to TRBJ1-2; 9 nucleotides line up with TRBD1. CDR3 size: 18 residues. Germline CDR1 and CDR2: MNHEY and SMNVEV (reference sequence). Trimming removed 2 bases from V and 0 bases from J; junction bases left unmatched: 10. The CDR3: CASSLAPGQGGPNYGYTF. CDR3 in DNA: TGTGCCAGCAGTTTAGCACCGGGACAGGGAGGCCCTAACTATGGCTACACCTTC.

The rearrangement uses TRBV5-1 and TRBJ2-7; D gene uncertain. CDR1 is SGHRS and CDR2 is YFSETQ in the germline V gene. There are 11 residues in the CDR3. Trimming removed 5 bases from V and 6 bases from J, with 9 bases in between. The CDR3 DNA sequence: TGCGCCAGCAGTTCGTTCCGCGAGCAGTACTTC. It yields the protein CASSSFREQYF.

The chain is built from TRBV11-3 and TRBJ2-5; tentative D call: TRBD1 (5 bases). The CDR3 totals 14 residues. The V gene's germline CDR1 is SGHNT and CDR2 YENEEA. Trimming took off 2 bases at V and 2 bases at J, with 9 bases between the two ends. CDR3 region: CASSLQGGQETQYF. The CDR3 coding sequence is TGTGCCAGCAGCTTACAGGGTGGGCAAGAGACCCAGTACTTC.

The V gene is TRBV2, the J gene TRBJ1-4; tentative D call: TRBD1 (5 bases). The V and J ends lost 9 bases and 0 bases respectively, with 11 bases between them. This CDR3 is 14 amino acids long. Per the germline V gene, CDR1 is SNHLY and CDR2 is FYNNEI. CDR3 sequence: CASASRATNEKLFF. CDR3 nucleotides: TGTGCCAGTGCTTCCAGGGCAACTAATGAAAAACTGTTTTTT.

This clone has only one observation. The chain carries TRBV27 and TRBJ1-2, with 7 nucleotides matching TRBD1. Germline CDR1 MNHEY, CDR2 SMNVEV (reference sequence). The junction had 4 bases not matched to a gene; V was cut back by 5 bases and J by 4 bases. This CDR3 contains 13 residues. The chain's CDR3 is CASSPGQIYGYTF. The CDR3 coding sequence is TGTGCCAGCAGTCCGGGACAGATCTATGGCTACACCTTC.

The rearrangement uses TRBV10-3 and TRBJ1-6; no firm D call. V lost 0 bases and J 9 bases, leaving 12 bases between the germline ends. Germline V gives CDR1 ENHRY, CDR2 SYGVKD. The CDR3 consists of 15 residues. DNA for the CDR3: TGTGCCATCAGTGAGTCGGGCTATTCACCTTCACCCCTCCACTTT. It specifies CAISESGYSPSPLHF.

V gene TRBV7-7 combines with J gene TRBJ2-3, with TRBD1 matching 9 bases. The germline V gene encodes CDR1 SSHAT and CDR2 FNYEAQ (reference sequence). The CDR3 is 15 residues long. V shed 5 bases, J shed 4 bases, and the junction held 7 bases outside the gene matches. CDR3 in DNA: TGTGCCAGCAGCCAAAACAGGGGGCCCCCAGATACGCAGTATTTT. The encoded protein is CASSQNRGPPDTQYF.

This clone occurred once. DNA of the CDR3: TGTGCCAGCAGCAAAGAAGTTGGACCGGGGGGGGATGAGCAGTTCTTC. Translating it yields CASSKEVGPGGDEQFF. The chain links TRBV21-1 to TRBJ2-1; the table's D call, TRBD2, has no DNA check behind it. TRBV21-1 is assigned pseudogene status. This CDR3 has 16 residues.

J is TRBJ1-4 and V is TRBV18; a weak D match, TRBD1 (5 bases). V dropped 5 bases and J dropped 0 bases, with 13 bases sitting between them. This CDR3 region has 16 residues. Per the germline V gene, CDR1 is KGHSH and CDR2 is LQKENI. CDR3 in amino acids: CASSGRQGATNEKLFF. The CDR3 DNA reads TGTGCCAGCTCAGGCAGGCAGGGCGCAACTAATGAAAAACTGTTTTTT.

In its sample, this clone was seen once. V and J are TRBV24-1 and TRBJ2-7, with 8 bases that match TRBD1. From germline, CDR1 is KGHDR and CDR2 SFDVKD. The CDR3 has 14 amino acids. V lost 4 bases to trimming and J lost 5 bases; unmatched junction nucleotides: 6. The CDR3 sequence: CATSETGDIDEQYF. For the CDR3, the DNA is TGTGCCACCAGTGAGACAGGGGACATTGACGAGCAGTACTTC.

This chain connects TRBV7-9 to TRBJ2-7, with D perhaps TRBD2 (5 bases). CDR1 SEHNR and CDR2 FQNEAQ come from the germline V gene (reference sequence). The CDR3 covers 15 residues. V was pared by 3 bases and J by 3 bases, with 15 bases between. Here the CDR3 DNA reads TGTGCCAGCAGCTTCGATAGTCGGGAATTCTACGAGCAGTACTTC. Translated: CASSFDSREFYEQYF.

There are a few counts of this clone. The rearrangement links TRBV11-2 to TRBJ2-1; TRBD2 matches at 9 bases. CDR3 length: 17 amino acids. Germline V CDR1 and CDR2: SGHAT, FQNNGV. V trimming: 5 bases; J trimming: 8 bases; junction bases outside the gene matches: 16. The CDR3 sequence: CASSPPGIAGVIDEQFF. For the CDR3, the DNA is TGTGCCAGCAGCCCTCCCGGGATAGCGGGAGTTATAGATGAGCAGTTCTTC.

The chain uses TRBV18 and TRBJ2-1, with TRBD2 matching over 7 bases. CDR1 is KGHSH, CDR2 LQKENI, per germline. Germline trimming cut 4 bases from V and 4 bases from J; bases unmatched to any gene: 10. The CDR3 length is 16 residues. The CDR3 here is CASSLTGTTLYNEQFF. In DNA, the CDR3 is TGTGCCAGCTCACTTACCGGGACTACCCTATACAATGAGCAGTTCTTC.

The genes are TRBV5-1 and TRBJ2-5; D not certain. From germline, CDR1 is SGHRS and CDR2 YFSETQ. V lost 3 bases and J 0 bases, leaving 9 bases between the germline ends. The CDR3 spans 14 residues. The CDR3 coding sequence is TGCGCCAGCAGCTGGCAGGTCCACCAAGAGACCCAGTACTTC. Amino acids: CASSWQVHQETQYF.

The V call is TRBV9, the J call TRBJ2-7, with 12 positions matching TRBD2. Germline V gene data show CDR1 as SGDLS and CDR2 as YYNGEE. The CDR3 covers 16 residues. V shed 3 bases and J 0 bases; nucleotides not matched to a gene: 4. CDR3 residues: CASSDRTSGTSYEQYF. The CDR3 DNA follows: TGTGCCAGCAGCGACAGGACTAGCGGGACCTCCTACGAGCAGTACTTC.